This passage covers 11 T cell receptor beta chains from one sample sequenced in a study of blood T cell repertoires in COVID-19. The repertoire was sequenced with immunoSEQ multiplex PCR; TCRdb's copy has only in-frame clones and lacks some. The data hold 20,000 to 30,000 clones, with around 88% observed a single time. The sequenced sample consisted of peripheral blood. These receptors were taken from a human donor with active COVID-19. The donor label of this sample is uncertain.

The V call is TRBV5-1, the J call TRBJ2-7; D unresolved. V was pared by 3 bases and J by 0 bases, with 4 bases between. CDR3 length: 12 amino acids. Germline V lookup: CDR1 SGHRS, CDR2 YFSETQ. The CDR3 reads CASSSNSYEQYF. Here the CDR3 DNA reads TGCGCCAGCAGCTCCAACTCCTACGAGCAGTACTTC.

The chain uses TRBV6-2 or TRBV6-3 and TRBJ2-1; the match to TRBD2 covers 13 bases. This CDR3 has 15 residues. V shed 5 bases and J 10 bases; nucleotides not matched to a gene: 8. The germline gives CDR1 MNHEY, CDR2 SVGEGT. For the CDR3, the DNA is TGTGCCAGCAGTGATCTTGGACTAGCGGGGGAAGAGCAGTTCTTC. Translating gives CASSDLGLAGEEQFF.

CDR3 in DNA: TGTGCCAGTAGTATAGATCCAGAAAACGATAATGAAAAACTGTTTTTT. As protein: CASSIDPENDNEKLFF. This chain connects TRBV19 to TRBJ1-4; D gene uncertain. V shed 0 bases and J shed 4 bases, with 12 bases lying between them. Per germline, CDR1 LNHDA and CDR2 SQIVND (reference sequence). The CDR3 length is 16 residues.

V usage is TRBV19 and J usage is TRBJ2-7; TRBD1 agrees at 7 bases. The junction had 10 bases not matched to a gene; V was cut back by 5 bases and J by 3 bases. The CDR3 length is 15 residues. Germline CDR1 is LNHDA and CDR2 is SQIVND (reference sequence). CDR3 in amino acids: CASSPGTASRYEQYF. CDR3 in DNA: TGTGCCAGTAGTCCGGGGACAGCGTCCCGCTACGAGCAGTACTTC.

This chain uses TRBV12-3 or TRBV12-4 with TRBJ1-2, with TRBD1 identical over 7 bases. This CDR3 contains 13 residues. V lost 5 bases, J lost 8 bases, and 8 bases stayed unmatched. The CDR3 loop reads CASSPQQGTGYTF. For the CDR3, the DNA is TGTGCCAGCAGTCCGCAACAGGGGACCGGCTACACCTTC.

The rearrangement uses TRBV5-1 and TRBJ2-7, with TRBD1 as a possible D gene (6 bases). The CDR3 consists of 14 residues. CDR1 is SGHRS, CDR2 YFSETQ, per germline. Trimming pared 0 bases from V and 2 bases from J, leaving 9 bases between. The CDR3 spells CASSLVRGTYEQYF. The CDR3 DNA is TGCGCCAGCAGCTTGGTAAGGGGGACCTACGAGCAGTACTTC.

The chain employs TRBV5-1 and TRBJ2-7; 7 positions agree with TRBD1. CDR1 and CDR2 from the germline V gene are SGHRS and YFSETQ. This CDR3 contains 14 residues. Trimming removed 2 bases from V and 4 bases from J; junction bases left unmatched: 6. For the CDR3, the DNA is TGCGCCAGCAGCTTAACGGGACAGACATACGAGCAGTACTTC. Residues: CASSLTGQTYEQYF.

The CDR3 here is CASSIEESPLHF. The CDR3 DNA follows: TGTGCCAGTAGTATCGAGGAATCACCCCTCCACTTT. J is TRBJ1-6 and V is TRBV19; no firm D call. V was clipped by 3 bases and J by 10 bases, with 7 bases between them. CDR1 is LNHDA and CDR2 is SQIVND in the germline V gene (reference sequence). The CDR3 has 12 amino acids.

V and J are TRBV9 and TRBJ2-7, with 10 bases that match TRBD2. The CDR3 is 15 amino acids. The ends lost 2 bases at V and 2 bases at J; junction bases unmatched: 4. Germline-derived CDR1 and CDR2 are SGDLS and YYNGEE. The CDR3 DNA is TGTGCCAGCAGCGTTACTAGCGGGAATGCCTACGAGCAGTACTTC. Encoded protein: CASSVTSGNAYEQYF.

The genes are TRBV28 and TRBJ2-7, with D possibly TRBD2 on 6 matching bases. The CDR3 is 14 residues long. The V end was cut by 6 bases, the J end by 0 bases, with 12 bases between. Germline V lookup: CDR1 MDHEN, CDR2 SYDVKM. The CDR3 region has the DNA TGTGCCAGCAGGGGGGGTGGGAGCTCCTACGAGCAGTACTTC. This encodes CASRGGGSSYEQYF.

This chain joins TRBV5-1 and TRBJ2-7; 8 bases match TRBD2. The CDR3 is 15 amino acids. Germline-derived CDR1 and CDR2 are SGHRS and YFSETQ. The V segment lost 4 bases and the J segment 0 bases; nucleotides outside the gene matches: 6. CDR3 coding DNA: TGCGCCAGCAGCCCTTCGGGGGGGAGCTCCTACGAGCAGTACTTC. Translating it yields CASSPSGGSSYEQYF.